This TCR beta chain was documented in a study of T cells in tuberculosis. The wider study: In South Africa, adults with active tuberculosis were compared with IGRA-negative and latently infected IGRA-positive adolescents. The study, taken as a whole, reports: Shorter CDR3-alpha in active tuberculosis partly drove smaller distances. GMM-specific TCRs were nearer to active tuberculosis alpha repertoires, suggesting expansion.

Here immunoSEQ multiplex PCR was the method, and the copy in TCRdb shows in-frame clones only, minus some. The sample has about 36,000 clones, more than 85% seen once; the top ten hold more than 6.5%. On average about 92,000 T cells per donor were immunosequenced. Concerning this clone: Its antigen is currently unknown.

V lost 4 bases, J lost 11 bases, and 25 bases lay in between. The CDR3 has 16 residues. Germline-derived CDR1 and CDR2 are SGHVS and FQNEAQ. The chain employs TRBV7-8 and TRBJ2-3, with D possibly being TRBD2 (5 bases). Sample: PBMCs. This sequence originates from a donor under 30 with latent tuberculosis or without tuberculosis infection. The CDR3 DNA sequence: TGTGCCAGCAGCTCGCTTCCGTTCGGACCACCTGGGAGGCAGTATTTT. It is translated as CASSSLPFGPPGRQYF.